Included here is one T cell receptor (beta chain) sequence, with context. Its antigen remains unknown. The data stem from a study of beta chain features in type 1 diabetes. Overall study: Patient and healthy donor groups were alike in age, gender and cell yields. Study findings and constraints: The naive, central memory and Treg TCRB repertoires of patients appeared to be more similar to one another than those of healthy donors. Within each of all four CD4+ subsets, Type 1 diabetes patients had TCRB CDR3s that were moderately but significantly shorter. PCR, the amplification step, might favor shorter templates, equally in patients and controls. HLA influence on TCRB rearrangement stayed unresolved here.

This CDR3 comprises 16 residues. The V gene end was trimmed by 4 bases and the J gene end by 5 bases; junction bases not matched to a gene: 13. Germline CDR1 and CDR2: LNHNV and YYDKDF (reference sequence). Expressed TCRB transcripts were sequenced because the isolated RNA had all been reverse transcribed beforehand. TCRdb's table, derived via immunoSEQ multiplex PCR, lists solely in-frame clones and lacks some. The sample shows around 150,000 clones, roughly 59% of them seen only once. Sequenced input: naive CD4+ T cells from blood. This receptor was taken from a man aged 25 to 40 with type 1 diabetes. The chain couples TRBV15 to TRBJ2-5; 7 bases match TRBD2. The CDR3 bases are TGTGCCACCAGCACGAGCGGGGAGGGGAGTGAGGAGACCCAGTACTTC. Encoded protein: CATSTSGEGSEETQYF.